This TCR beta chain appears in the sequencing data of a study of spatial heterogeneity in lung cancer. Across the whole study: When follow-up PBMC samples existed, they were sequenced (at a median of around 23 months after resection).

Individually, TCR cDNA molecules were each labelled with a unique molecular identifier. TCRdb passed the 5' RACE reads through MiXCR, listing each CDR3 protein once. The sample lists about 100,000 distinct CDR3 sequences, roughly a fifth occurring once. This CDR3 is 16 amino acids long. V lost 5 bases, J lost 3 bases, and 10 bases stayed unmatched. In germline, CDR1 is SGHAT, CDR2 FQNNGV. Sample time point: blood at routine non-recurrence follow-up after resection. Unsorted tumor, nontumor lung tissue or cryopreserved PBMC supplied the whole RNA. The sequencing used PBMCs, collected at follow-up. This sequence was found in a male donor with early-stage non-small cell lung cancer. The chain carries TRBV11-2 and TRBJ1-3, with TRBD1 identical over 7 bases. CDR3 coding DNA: TGTGCCAGCAGCCCCCGACAGGGAGGTTATGGAAACACCATATATTTT. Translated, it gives CASSPRQGGYGNTIYF.